This T cell receptor (beta chain) was captured in a study of CD8 T cells in ankylosing spondylitis. Whole-study findings and limits: Several of the motif variants were reported before in synovial fluid and blood from reactive arthritis. A TCR beta motif made of several highly homologous variants seemed typical of ankylosing spondylitis blood.

Concerning this clonotype: Its target is not known.

Preparation of TCR beta libraries was done by quantitative 5'-RACE with molecular barcodes. TCRdb passed the 5' RACE reads through MiXCR, listing each CDR3 protein once. This table holds 250,000 to 350,000 distinct CDR3 sequences, 20% to 25% found once. This receptor was identified in a female donor with ankylosing spondylitis or in good health (not recorded which). The sequencing sample was made of blood, either unsorted or a sorted T cell fraction (not recorded which).

Here the CDR3 DNA reads TGCAGTGCTAGAGATCCTTTACCCAATCAACAGGGATATGGCTACACCTTC. It specifies CSARDPLPNQQGYGYTF. This rearrangement joins TRBV20-1 to TRBJ1-2; tentative D call: TRBD1 (6 bases). Germline V gene lookup returns CDR1 DFQATT and CDR2 SNEGSKA (reference sequence). This CDR3 spans 17 amino acids. Trimming stripped 0 bases from V and 5 bases from J, with 22 bases between.